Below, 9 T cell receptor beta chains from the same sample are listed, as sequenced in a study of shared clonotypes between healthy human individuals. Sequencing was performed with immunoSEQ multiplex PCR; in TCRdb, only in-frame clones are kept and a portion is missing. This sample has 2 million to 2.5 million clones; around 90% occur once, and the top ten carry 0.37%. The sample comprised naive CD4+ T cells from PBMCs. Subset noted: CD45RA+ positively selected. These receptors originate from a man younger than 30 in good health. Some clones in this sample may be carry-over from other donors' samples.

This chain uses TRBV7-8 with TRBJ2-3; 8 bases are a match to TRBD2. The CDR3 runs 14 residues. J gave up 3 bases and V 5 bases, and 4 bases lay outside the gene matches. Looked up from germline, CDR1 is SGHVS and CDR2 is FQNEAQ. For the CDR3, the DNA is TGTGCCAGCAGCCCTACTAGCGGAACAGATACGCAGTATTTT. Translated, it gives CASSPTSGTDTQYF.

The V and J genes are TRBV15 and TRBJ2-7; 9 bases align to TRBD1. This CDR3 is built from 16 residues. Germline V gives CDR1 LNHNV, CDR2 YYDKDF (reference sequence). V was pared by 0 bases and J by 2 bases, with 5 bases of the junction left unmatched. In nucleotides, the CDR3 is TGTGCCACCAGCAGAGATGGACAGGGGAAGCCCTACGAGCAGTACTTC. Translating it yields CATSRDGQGKPYEQYF.

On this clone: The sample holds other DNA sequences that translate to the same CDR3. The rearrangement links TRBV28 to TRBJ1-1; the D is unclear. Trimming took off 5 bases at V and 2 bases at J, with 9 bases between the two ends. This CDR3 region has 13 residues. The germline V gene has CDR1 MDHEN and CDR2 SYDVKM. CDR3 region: CASSRTVNTEAFF. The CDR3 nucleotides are TGTGCCAGCAGTAGGACTGTCAACACTGAAGCTTTCTTT. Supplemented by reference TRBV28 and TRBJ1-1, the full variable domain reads DVKVTQSSRYLVKRTGEKVFLECVQDMDHENMFWYRQDPGLGLRLIYFSYDVKMKEKGDIPEGYSVSREKKERFSLILESASTNQTSMYLCASSRTVNTEAFFGQGTRLTVV.

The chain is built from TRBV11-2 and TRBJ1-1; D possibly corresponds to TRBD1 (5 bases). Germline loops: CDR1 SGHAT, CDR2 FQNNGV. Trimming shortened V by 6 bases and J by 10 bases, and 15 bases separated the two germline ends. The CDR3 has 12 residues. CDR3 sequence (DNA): TGTGCCAGCAGATACGACTCGGGGGGAGCTTTCTTT. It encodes CASRYDSGGAFF.

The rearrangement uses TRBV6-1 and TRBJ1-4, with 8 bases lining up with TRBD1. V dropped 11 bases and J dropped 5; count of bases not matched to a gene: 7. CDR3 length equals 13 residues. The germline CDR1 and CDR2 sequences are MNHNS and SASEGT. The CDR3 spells CAGSGQDNEKLFF. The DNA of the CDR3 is TGTGCCGGCTCGGGACAGGACAATGAAAAACTGTTTTTT.

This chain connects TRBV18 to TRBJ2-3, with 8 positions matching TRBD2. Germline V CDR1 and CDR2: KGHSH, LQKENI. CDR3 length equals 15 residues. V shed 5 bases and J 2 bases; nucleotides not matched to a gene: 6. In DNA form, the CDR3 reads TGTGCCAGCTCATCCCTAGCGGGTTACACAGATACGCAGTATTTT. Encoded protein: CASSSLAGYTDTQYF.

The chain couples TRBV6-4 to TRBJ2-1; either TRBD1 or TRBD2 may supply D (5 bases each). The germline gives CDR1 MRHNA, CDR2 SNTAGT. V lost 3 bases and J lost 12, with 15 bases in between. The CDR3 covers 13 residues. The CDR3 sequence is CASSDEVGAPQFF. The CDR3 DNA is TGTGCCAGCAGTGATGAAGTCGGGGCACCGCAGTTCTTC.

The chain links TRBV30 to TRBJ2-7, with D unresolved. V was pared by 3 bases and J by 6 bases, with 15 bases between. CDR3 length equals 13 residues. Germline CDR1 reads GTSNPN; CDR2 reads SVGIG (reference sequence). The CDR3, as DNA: TGTGCCTGGAGCGCGGAACTCCCGAGCGAGCAGTACTTC. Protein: CAWSAELPSEQYF.

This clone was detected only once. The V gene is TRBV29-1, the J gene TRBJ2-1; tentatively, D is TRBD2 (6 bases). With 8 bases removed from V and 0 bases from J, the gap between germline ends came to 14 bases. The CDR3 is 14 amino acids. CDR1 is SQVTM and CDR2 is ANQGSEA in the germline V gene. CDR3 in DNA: TGCAGCACCCCCCTAGCGAGCTCCTACAATGAGCAGTTCTTC. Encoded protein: CSTPLASSYNEQFF.